The rows below give T cell receptor beta chains drawn from one sample of a study of identical twins. From the 5' RACE reads, TCRdb called clonotypes with MiXCR, one entry per CDR3 protein. The table has hundreds of thousands of distinct CDR3 sequences, 8.6% seen once. The same sample was also used in a study of yellow fever vaccine responses in identical twins.

Sequencing was done on a sample of PBMCs. These receptors were collected from a young woman in good health. Each CDR3 is given with its conserved first and last residue. The order of the fields is clone size, D gene, V gene, J gene, CDR3 protein, CDR3 DNA. The D gene is left open where the match is weak. Not all rows give a size; the values are once, few, many and, for expanded clones, a class.

abundance: many; d_gene: NA; v_gene: TRBV27; j_gene: TRBJ2-7; CDR3aa: CASSLQFGTYEQYF; CDR3nt: TGTGCCAGCAGTTTACAGTTTGGGACGTACGAGCAGTACTTC
abundance: many; d_gene: NA; v_gene: TRBV2; j_gene: TRBJ2-5; CDR3aa: CASTEGTGPQETQYF; CDR3nt: TGTGCCAGCACCGAGGGTACAGGGCCGCAAGAGACCCAGTACTTC
abundance: many; d_gene: NA; v_gene: TRBV2; j_gene: TRBJ2-1; CDR3aa: CASSDPLWDGSYNEQFF; CDR3nt: TGTGCCAGCAGTGATCCTTTGTGGGACGGCTCCTACAATGAGCAGTTCTTC
abundance: NA; d_gene: NA; v_gene: TRBV20-1; j_gene: TRBJ1-1; CDR3aa: CSARDRSIRAGFMNTEAFF; CDR3nt: TGCAGTGCTAGAGATCGGTCTATCAGGGCGGGATTCATGAACACTGAAGCTTTCTTT
abundance: many; d_gene: TRBD1; v_gene: TRBV27; j_gene: TRBJ1-1; CDR3aa: CASSLIRGRTEAFF; CDR3nt: TGTGCCAGCAGTTTGATTAGGGGGCGAACTGAAGCTTTCTTT
abundance: many; d_gene: TRBD2; v_gene: TRBV28; j_gene: TRBJ2-3; CDR3aa: CASSFPSGGTDTQYF; CDR3nt: TGTGCCAGCAGTTTTCCTAGCGGAGGAACAGATACGCAGTATTTT
abundance: few; d_gene: TRBD2; v_gene: TRBV6-2/TRBV6-3; j_gene: TRBJ2-1; CDR3aa: CASSELNSGRRGEQFF; CDR3nt: TGTGCCAGCAGTGAATTGAATAGCGGGAGGCGGGGTGAGCAGTTCTTC
abundance: few; d_gene: TRBD1; v_gene: TRBV19; j_gene: TRBJ1-1; CDR3aa: CASSRQGASVTEAFF; CDR3nt: TGTGCCAGTAGTCGACAGGGGGCGAGTGTCACTGAAGCTTTCTTT
abundance: few; d_gene: NA; v_gene: TRBV29-1; j_gene: TRBJ2-5; CDR3aa: CSVALSPGYQETQYF; CDR3nt: TGCAGCGTTGCGCTCTCTCCAGGGTACCAAGAGACCCAGTACTTC
abundance: NA; d_gene: NA; v_gene: TRBV5-1; j_gene: TRBJ2-3; CDR3aa: CASRSFGDELDTQYF; CDR3nt: TGCGCCAGCAGGTCCTTCGGGGACGAACTAGATACGCAGTATTTT